The 32 T cell receptor beta chains below were found in one sample sequenced in a study of T-cell reconstitution after alpha-beta-depleted transplantation in children. A library of TCRbeta sequences, prepared with unique molecular identifiers, was generated. TCRdb re-called the PCR reads through MiXCR, storing one row per CDR3 protein. The repertoire holds around 100,000 distinct CDR3 sequences, about a tenth seen once, with 30% to 35% in the top ten. The specimen comprised PBMCs, sampled before TCRalphabeta/CD19-depleted stem cell transplant. The source is a boy between 2 and 10 years old with acute lymphoblastic leukemia, due to receive a stem cell transplant.

This clonotype was counted a few times. The chain carries TRBV9 and TRBJ2-5, with TRBD2 matching 11 bases. The CDR3 length is 15 residues. Trimming cost V 2 bases and J 3 bases; bases outside gene matches: 3. Per germline, CDR1 SGDLS and CDR2 YYNGEE. The chain's CDR3 is CASSVLAGGKETQYF. CDR3 sequence (DNA): TGTGCCAGCAGCGTCCTAGCGGGAGGAAAAGAGACCCAGTACTTC.

Only a few counts were recorded for this clonotype. The V and J genes are TRBV29-1 and TRBJ2-1; D possibly corresponds to TRBD2 (6 bases). Trimming took off 4 bases at V and 2 bases at J, with 9 bases between the two ends. This CDR3 is built from 13 residues. The germline gives CDR1 SQVTM, CDR2 ANQGSEA. The CDR3 sequence is CSVAGVTYNEQFF. DNA for the CDR3: TGCAGCGTTGCGGGAGTCACCTACAATGAGCAGTTCTTC.

The chain recombines TRBV19 with TRBJ1-1; D is unclear. Germline V gives CDR1 LNHDA, CDR2 SQIVND (reference sequence). The CDR3 runs to 13 residues. Trimming pared 3 bases from V and 3 bases from J, leaving 8 bases between. The CDR3 is CASSIGSYTEAFF. Here the CDR3 DNA reads TGTGCCAGTAGTATTGGCAGCTACACTGAAGCTTTCTTT.

This clonotype was detected many times. The genes are TRBV5-1 and TRBJ2-4; possibly TRBD2 for D (8 bases). V lost 4 bases, J lost 11 bases, and 16 bases lay in between. The CDR3 is made up of 13 amino acids. The germline gives CDR1 SGHRS, CDR2 YFSETQ. CDR3 amino acids: CASSIIAGQFQYF. DNA for the CDR3: TGCGCCAGCAGCATTATAGCGGGACAGTTTCAGTACTTC.

The rearrangement links TRBV7-9 to TRBJ2-7, with D perhaps TRBD2 (6 bases). From germline, CDR1 is SEHNR and CDR2 FQNEAQ (reference sequence). Trimming pared 3 bases from V and 4 bases from J, leaving 10 bases between. This CDR3 has 13 residues. The CDR3 DNA reads as TGTGCCAGCAGCTTGGGACGGGAGTACGAGCAGTACTTC. As protein: CASSLGREYEQYF.

This rearrangement joins TRBV19 to TRBJ2-1, with 8 bases identical to TRBD2. The junction had 6 bases not matched to a gene; V was cut back by 3 bases and J by 5 bases. Germline V CDR1 and CDR2: LNHDA, SQIVND (reference sequence). CDR3 length: 15 residues. The CDR3 spells CASSIFGGRNNEQFF. The CDR3 DNA follows: TGTGCCAGTAGTATTTTCGGCGGGAGGAACAATGAGCAGTTCTTC.

The V gene is TRBV18, the J gene TRBJ2-7; TRBD1 aligns across 8 bases. CDR1 KGHSH and CDR2 LQKENI come from the germline V gene. After removal of 1 base from V and 5 bases from J, the junction contained 13 bases not matched to a gene. This CDR3 region has 17 residues. The CDR3, as DNA: TGTGCCAGCTCACCACTGCCCCGACAGGGGATAGAAAACGAGCAGTACTTC. Amino acid sequence: CASSPLPRQGIENEQYF.

This clonotype was counted many times. The chain has TRBV18 and TRBJ2-7; 9 nucleotides match TRBD1. V shed 5 bases, J shed 0 bases, and the junction held 8 bases outside the gene matches. The CDR3 contains 16 residues. The germline V gene has CDR1 KGHSH and CDR2 LQKENI. CDR3 nucleotides: TGTGCCAGCTCAAAAGGAACGGGACAGGGCTCCTACGAGCAGTACTTC. It translates to CASSKGTGQGSYEQYF. The full variable domain, in which reference TRBV18 and TRBJ2-7 provide the parts outside the CDR3, is NAGVMQNPRHLVRRRGQEARLRCSPMKGHSHVYWYRQLPEEGLKFMVYLQKENIIDESGMPKERFSAEFPKEGPSILRIQQVVRGDSAAYFCASSKGTGQGSYEQYFGPGTRLTVT.

This rearrangement joins TRBV6-1 to TRBJ2-3, with TRBD1 matching 9 bases. The CDR3 spans 15 residues. CDR1 is MNHNS, CDR2 SASEGT, per germline. The V gene end was trimmed by 6 bases and the J gene end by 3 bases; junction bases not matched to a gene: 7. The CDR3 is CASRTGTGWTDTQYF. The CDR3 nucleotides are TGTGCCAGCAGGACCGGGACAGGGTGGACAGATACGCAGTATTTT.

This clonotype has just one count. The chain links TRBV3-1 to TRBJ1-1, with 7 positions matching TRBD1. With 8 bases clipped from V and 8 bases from J, the junction kept 17 bases outside the gene matches. The CDR3 has 15 amino acids. Germline assignment: CDR1 LGHDT and CDR2 YNNKEL (reference sequence). CDR3 loop: CASSPNRGLTGEAFF. CDR3 DNA: TGTGCCAGCTCCCCCAACAGGGGCCTTACGGGGGAAGCTTTCTTT.

This clonotype was counted at least ten times. This chain connects TRBV20-1 to TRBJ2-3; 7 bases fit TRBD2. J gave up 2 bases and V 6 bases, and 11 bases lay outside the gene matches. The CDR3 has 15 amino acids. CDR1 and CDR2 from the germline V gene are DFQATT and SNEGSKA (reference sequence). In DNA, the CDR3 is TGCAGTGCAAACAGCGGGAACCGTAACACAGATACGCAGTATTTT. Encoded protein: CSANSGNRNTDTQYF.

This clonotype was found a few times. The chain is built from TRBV7-9 and TRBJ1-2; the D gene is possibly TRBD1 (5 bases). The V and J ends lost 4 bases and 3 bases respectively, with 15 bases between them. Per germline, CDR1 SEHNR and CDR2 FQNEAQ (reference sequence). CDR3 length: 15 residues. As DNA, the CDR3 is TGTGCCAGCAGCTCTAGGACAACCTCCGACTATGGCTACACCTTC. This encodes CASSSRTTSDYGYTF.

J is TRBJ1-2 and V is TRBV2; 8 nucleotides agree with TRBD1. The CDR3 sequence is 14 residues long. Germline trimming cut 8 bases from V and 2 bases from J; bases unmatched to any gene: 7. Germline CDR1 reads SNHLY; CDR2 reads FYNNEI. DNA for the CDR3: TGTGCCAGCGGGGGGACAGGAGGAAACTATGGCTACACCTTC. This translates into CASGGTGGNYGYTF.

This clonotype was detected ten times or more. This chain links TRBV12-3 or TRBV12-4 with TRBJ2-3; 10 nucleotides align to TRBD2. This CDR3 has 14 amino acids. V gave up 8 bases and J gave up 3 bases; unmatched junction bases: 5. CDR3 residues: CASRPSGSTDTQYF. The CDR3 DNA reads TGTGCCAGCCGCCCTAGCGGGAGTACAGATACGCAGTATTTT.

In this sample, this clonotype turned up many times. The V call is TRBV5-1, the J call TRBJ1-5; 7 nucleotides align to TRBD1. Trimming removed 0 bases from V and 7 bases from J; junction bases left unmatched: 4. The CDR3 is 14 amino acids. Germline assignment: CDR1 SGHRS and CDR2 YFSETQ. The CDR3 region has the DNA TGCGCCAGCAGCTTGGAGACAGGGACACAGCCCCAGCATTTT. It is translated as CASSLETGTQPQHF.

The chain recombines TRBV27 with TRBJ1-5; 7 positions match TRBD1. The CDR3 spans 15 residues. V dropped 6 bases and J dropped 6; count of bases not matched to a gene: 11. The germline CDR1 and CDR2 sequences are MNHEY and SMNVEV (reference sequence). CDR3 region: CASSRYGTDVQPQHF. DNA for the CDR3: TGTGCCAGCAGCCGCTACGGGACAGACGTTCAGCCCCAGCATTTT.

The V gene is TRBV7-3, the J gene TRBJ2-1; D ambiguous. Germline-derived CDR1 and CDR2 are SGHTA and FQGTGA. Trimming removed 3 bases at V and 10 bases at J, with 10 bases between. The CDR3 is made up of 12 amino acids. CDR3 sequence (DNA): TGTGCCAGCAGCTTTTCATTTGGGGAGCAGTTCTTC. Translating gives CASSFSFGEQFF.

This clonotype was seen more than once but under ten times. The CDR3 nucleotides read TGTGCCAGCAGCCCGCGGACCCTGAACGGGGAGCTGTTTTTT. Its protein product is CASSPRTLNGELFF. V usage is TRBV7-6 and J usage is TRBJ2-2; D is unresolved. Germline V gene data show CDR1 as SGHVS and CDR2 as FNYEAQ. The CDR3 spans 14 residues. V gave up 5 bases and J gave up 7 bases, with 14 bases separating them.

Only a few counts were recorded for this clonotype. This chain links TRBV25-1 with TRBJ2-3; TRBD1 matches 8 bases. CDR1 is MGHDK, CDR2 SYGVNS, per germline. CDR3 length: 17 residues. V lost 4 bases, J lost 1 base, and 10 bases stayed unmatched. CDR3 residues: CASSAPQGAFGTDTQYF. DNA of the CDR3: TGTGCCAGCAGTGCCCCGCAGGGGGCCTTCGGCACAGATACGCAGTATTTT. Full variable domain (missing parts from reference TRBV25-1 and TRBJ2-3): EADIYQTPRYLVIGTGKKITLECSQTMGHDKMYWYQQDPGMELHLIHYSYGVNSTEKGDLSSESTVSRIRTEHFPLTLESARPSHTSQYLCASSAPQGAFGTDTQYFGPGTRLTVL.

The chain links TRBV12-3 or TRBV12-4 to TRBJ1-2; the match to TRBD1 covers 7 bases. After removal of 1 base from V and 0 bases from J, the junction contained 11 bases not matched to a gene. The CDR3 loop spans 18 amino acids. CDR3 region: CASSLGRRGLRTNYGYTF. CDR3 nucleotide sequence: TGTGCCAGCAGTTTAGGTCGTAGGGGGCTAAGAACTAACTATGGCTACACCTTC.

This clonotype has at least ten counts. The chain is built from TRBV20-1 and TRBJ2-7, with D perhaps assigned TRBD1 or TRBD2 (6 bases each). The CDR3 contains 15 residues. The germline V gene has CDR1 DFQATT and CDR2 SNEGSKA (reference sequence). Trimming took 1 base from V and 5 from J, leaving 18 bases between them. CDR3 sequence: CSARGLRGHVDEQYF. In DNA, the CDR3 is TGCAGTGCTAGAGGCCTCCGGGGGCATGTCGACGAGCAGTACTTC.

The chain links TRBV7-9 to TRBJ2-1; 8 bases fit TRBD1. V shed 2 bases, J shed 3 bases, and the junction held 6 bases outside the gene matches. Germline CDR1 is SEHNR and CDR2 is FQNEAQ (reference sequence). The CDR3 consists of 16 residues. The CDR3, as DNA: TGTGCCAGCAGCTTATCCGGGACAGGAGACTACAATGAGCAGTTCTTC. Protein product: CASSLSGTGDYNEQFF.

This clonotype was seen a handful of times. The chain links TRBV27 to TRBJ1-2, with no clear D. This CDR3 is 12 amino acids long. Germline V gene sequence: CDR1 MNHEY, CDR2 SMNVEV (reference sequence). Trimming took off 6 bases at V and 7 bases at J, with 12 bases between the two ends. The CDR3 nucleotides read TGTGCCAGCAGAGCCTCTGAGACTGGCTACACCTTC. This encodes CASRASETGYTF.

This clonotype was picked up a small number of times. The V call is TRBV4-1, the J call TRBJ2-7; TRBD1 aligns across 8 bases. Germline CDR1 MGHRA, CDR2 YSYEKL. Trimming took 4 bases from V and 2 from J; bases not matched to a gene: 13. The CDR3 spans 17 residues. This CDR3 reads CASSLVSTDRGAYEQYF. The CDR3 bases are TGCGCCAGCAGCCTCGTCAGTACAGACAGGGGAGCCTACGAGCAGTACTTC.

The chain employs TRBV2 and TRBJ2-1; 7 positions match TRBD1. The germline gives CDR1 SNHLY, CDR2 FYNNEI. The CDR3 runs 14 residues. V dropped 6 bases and J dropped 7; count of bases not matched to a gene: 9. The DNA for the CDR3 is TGTGCCAGCAGGCCCGGGACAGCGATTAATGAGCAGTTCTTC. Amino acids: CASRPGTAINEQFF.

This clonotype was seen many times. The chain links TRBV6-1 to TRBJ2-2; D gene ambiguous. The CDR3 contains 15 residues. V lost 4 bases and J lost 0, with 9 bases in between. CDR1 is MNHNS, CDR2 SASEGT, per germline. CDR3 residues: CASSGLRTNTGELFF. For the CDR3, the DNA is TGTGCCAGCAGTGGACTGAGGACGAACACCGGGGAGCTGTTTTTT.

This clonotype was counted only a few times. The rearrangement uses TRBV20-1 and TRBJ2-1, with 7 bases fitting TRBD2. The V gene's germline CDR1 is DFQATT and CDR2 SNEGSKA (reference sequence). CDR3 length equals 12 residues. CDR3: CTPLLADNEQFF. CDR3 sequence (DNA): TGCACCCCCTTGCTAGCGGACAATGAGCAGTTCTTC.

This clonotype was counted many times. The rearrangement uses TRBV5-1 and TRBJ2-7; TRBD2 agrees at 8 bases. CDR1 and CDR2 (germline): SGHRS, YFSETQ. The CDR3 totals 13 residues. V shed 2 bases and J 4 bases; nucleotides not matched to a gene: 2. CDR3 DNA sequence: TGCGCCAGCAGCTTTACTAGCGGATACGAGCAGTACTTC. Protein sequence: CASSFTSGYEQYF. Drawing the rest from reference TRBV5-1 and TRBJ2-7, the complete variable domain is KAGVTQTPRYLIKTRGQQVTLSCSPISGHRSVSWYQQTPGQGLQFLFEYFSETQRNKGNFPGRFSGRQFSNSRSEMNVSTLELGDSALYLCASSFTSGYEQYFGPGTRLTVT.

This clonotype was counted between two and nine times. The gene calls are TRBV5-1 and TRBJ1-2; 8 bases align to TRBD1. Germline CDR1 reads SGHRS; CDR2 reads YFSETQ. V trimming: 4 bases; J trimming: 2 bases; junction bases outside the gene matches: 4. The CDR3 is 14 residues long. CDR3 amino acids: CASSGRDRNYGYTF. The CDR3 nucleotides read TGCGCCAGCAGCGGCCGGGACAGGAACTATGGCTACACCTTC.

This clonotype was detected many times. The chain combines TRBV5-1 with TRBJ2-5; perhaps TRBD2 as D (5 bases). The CDR3 contains 14 residues. Germline CDR1 is SGHRS and CDR2 is YFSETQ. The V gene lost 0 bases and the J gene lost 5 bases, with 11 bases spanning the gap. CDR3 amino acids: CASSLDSRVETQYF. CDR3 DNA sequence: TGCGCCAGCAGCTTGGACTCGCGGGTGGAGACCCAGTACTTC.

The gene calls are TRBV2 and TRBJ2-5; tentatively, D is TRBD1 or TRBD2 (5 bases each). V was cut by 2 bases and J by 5 bases, with 18 bases left in between. This CDR3 has 16 residues. Germline V gene lookup returns CDR1 SNHLY and CDR2 FYNNEI. The CDR3 spells CASSERPGRTRETQYF. The CDR3 DNA is TGTGCCAGCAGTGAACGGCCAGGGAGAACCAGGGAGACCCAGTACTTC.

In its sample, this clonotype was seen many times. The chain joins TRBV6-1 to TRBJ1-5, with D maybe TRBD1 (5 bases). The CDR3 spans 14 residues. Germline loops: CDR1 MNHNS, CDR2 SASEGT. V was clipped by 8 bases and J by 3 bases, with 14 bases between them. For the CDR3, the DNA is TGTGCCAGCGCCTCGGGGCAGCTCAATCAGCCCCAGCATTTT. Amino acid sequence: CASASGQLNQPQHF.